This TCR beta chain was captured in a study of blood T cells in healthy people across ages (dated by TCRdb to between 2014 and 2016). Regarding the study in general: Template switching captured roughly one uniquely barcoded TCR beta cDNA molecule per two T cells in model experiments. Using deep sequencing normalized with unique cDNA molecular identifiers, the study measured how TCR beta repertoire diversity changes with age. Donors were grouped into four age groups: young (average approximately 15 years), middle-aged (roughly 40), aged (about 59) and long-lived (roughly 80). For two donors (one aged 18 to 30 and one aged 80 or older), the study analyzed two additional independent replicas of 1 million unique cDNA reads from the same blood draw.

This clonotype was recorded at least ten times. Its antigen is currently not known. No quality values exist for individual bases; no much larger clone is one base distant. Cut back by 1 base and 1 base, the V and J ends lie 5 bases apart. From cysteine to phenylalanine, the CDR3 is 13 amino acids long. The CDR3 DNA has 39 bases and is translated from base 1. CDR1 and CDR2 (LGHNA, YNFKEQ) derive from the germline V gene. Library method: 5' RACE. TCRdb records Illumina HiSeq 2500 as the sequencer. A second 7 to 11 cycle PCR used a sample-barcoded 5' primer and a J-beta primer mix. A unique molecular identifier was introduced onto each TCR beta cDNA molecule by a template-switch 5' adaptor carrying 12 random nucleotides. Each sample yielded at least 3 million CDR3-containing paired-end reads. The Mint cDNA synthesis kit, primed by a TRBC-specific oligonucleotide, was used to synthesize first-strand cDNA from all RNA. All cDNA was treated with uracil-DNA glycosylase and then went through a first 18-cycle PCR with the universal primers M1SS and BC2_uni_R. The source study handled its data this way. For normalization, 1 million high-quality reads were randomly selected from each sample, with every read carrying a distinct molecular identifier. Instead of being binned into consensus sequences, reads that shared molecular identifiers were thrown out. MiTCR, set to a Q25 quality threshold and the strictest error-elimination algorithm, was used for CDR3 identification, clonotype clustering and error correction. A nonparametric unseen species model using Euler transformation provided a lower-bound estimate of total TCR beta diversity. Starting from the raw public reads, TCRdb applied fastp trimming at Q25, assembled clones with MiXCR and retained in-frame beta chains. Every entry covers one CDR3 protein and lists the most common genes and DNA from its rows. TCRdb, not the original authors, processed these V and J calls. The sample table records some 890,000 distinct CDR3 sequences; 25% to 30% of these occur just once. The leading ten clones occupy around 9.6% of the sample.

General findings and caveats noted by the study authors: Because donor CMV infection status was unknown, age-related changes in expanded clonotypes were potentially confounded. Estimates of total diversity based on one million sequenced T cells were considered lower bounds and underestimates. Compared with the aged group, the long-lived group had more naive CD4+ T cells, fewer expanded clones and increased TCR diversity, suggesting age selection. There was a strong correlation between observed TCR beta diversity and the percentage of naive T cells measured by flow cytometry. Conclusive comparison of naive and antigen-experienced compartments was prevented by the profiling of bulk unsorted PBMCs. As age increased, observed TCR beta diversity per million T cells dropped in a roughly linear way, and a significant reduction was already evident by age around 41.

Donors were approximately 42 systemically healthy Caucasian individuals from Russia aged roughly 6 to 90 years. Each donor gave approximately 10 milliliters of peripheral blood, collected into EDTA-treated Vacutainer tubes. Ficoll-Paque density-gradient centrifugation was used to isolate PBMCs, with at least 6 million per sample. Trizol reagent was used to extract total RNA from the PBMCs, yielding at least 5.5 micrograms per sample. Naive CD45RAhigh/CD27high T cell percentages were measured by flow cytometry on a PBMC aliquot from every donor. The data also belong to a second study, concerning T cells of mothers and their children. The second study also describes: Nine systemically healthy Caucasian individuals, comprising three mothers and their six children, were included as donors. cDNA synthesis used all of the extracted RNA, with 1.5 ug of RNA in each 15 ul reaction. In the second PCR, sample barcodes and 2-4 random nucleotides were introduced via the M1S primer. More than 9 million TCR beta CDR3 reads were obtained from each mother, and several million reads were obtained from each child. Thymic selection shapes the output of TCR recombination in a similar way in related and unrelated pairs, and inherited differences have a minor effect. Related mother-child pairs always showed normalized repertoire overlap that was slightly higher than in unrelated mother-child pairs, though the difference was never significant. No persistent microchimeric T cell clones were detected, at a sensitivity of around 97 clones per million clonotypes. In the study, deep NGS was used to compare the TCR beta repertoires of mothers and children, and features distinguishing related mother-child pairs from unrelated individuals were sought. Mothers averaged roughly 36 +/- 4 years of age and children averaged about 10 +/- 4 years. After adapter ligation with NEBNext reagents, the libraries were sequenced on Illumina HiSeq 2000 with 100+100 nt paired-end reads. To avoid cross-contamination, the mother libraries and the child libraries were prepared a month apart and sequenced in separate runs. Each donor had between 500,000 and 2,000,000 distinct TCR beta clonotypes identified. Naive TCR beta clonotypes were estimated from low-frequency clonotypes matched to each donor's FACS-determined naive share, without sorting.

Specimen: blood. This receptor chain uses TRBV4-2 and TRBJ2-7, with the D gene not clear enough to name. The source is a woman between 40 and 50 years old in good health. The nucleotide sequence is given as TGTGCCAGCAGCCAAGTCGGTTCCTACGAGCAGTACTTC. This sequence encodes CASSQVGSYEQYF.